This TCR beta chain was identified in a study of blood T cell repertoires in COVID-19. Study background: Sources were T cells, B-cell-depleted T cells, or PBMCs; the material itself was cDNA or gDNA.

This CDR3 has 11 amino acids. Germline CDR1 reads SQVTM; CDR2 reads ANQGSEA. Trimming cost V 4 bases and J 3 bases, with 7 bases left between them. Sequenced by immunoSEQ multiplex PCR; TCRdb stores in-frame clones only, minus some. The repertoire holds approximately 200,000 clones, with 79% as singletons. A Seattle source enrolled patients during active infection and followed them longitudinally. This clonotype was sampled from a woman aged 40 to 55 with COVID-19, enrolled during active disease. The sequenced sample consisted of peripheral blood. The chain has TRBV29-1 and TRBJ2-7; unclear D gene. The CDR3 spells CSVVSLYEQYF. The CDR3 nucleotides read TGCAGCGTTGTAAGCCTCTACGAGCAGTACTTC.